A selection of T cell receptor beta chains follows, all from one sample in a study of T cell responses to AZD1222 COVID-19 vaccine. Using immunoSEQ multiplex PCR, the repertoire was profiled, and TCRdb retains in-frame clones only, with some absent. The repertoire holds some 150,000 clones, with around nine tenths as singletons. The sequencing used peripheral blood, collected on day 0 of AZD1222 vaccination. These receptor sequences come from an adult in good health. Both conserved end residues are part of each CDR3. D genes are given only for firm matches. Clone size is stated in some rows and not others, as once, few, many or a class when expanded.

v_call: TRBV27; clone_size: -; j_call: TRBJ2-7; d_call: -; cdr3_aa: CASSWGWDGRDYEQYF; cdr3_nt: TGTGCCAGCAGTTGGGGGTGGGACGGCAGAGACTACGAGCAGTACTTC
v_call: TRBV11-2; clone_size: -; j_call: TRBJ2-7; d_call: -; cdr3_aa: CASSLGRAGTYEQYF; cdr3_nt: TGTGCCAGCAGCTTAGGTCGGGCGGGAACCTACGAGCAGTACTTC
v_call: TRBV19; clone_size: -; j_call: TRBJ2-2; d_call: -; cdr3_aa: CASHQRAGELFF; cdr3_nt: TGTGCCAGTCATCAGCGGGCCGGGGAGCTGTTTTTT
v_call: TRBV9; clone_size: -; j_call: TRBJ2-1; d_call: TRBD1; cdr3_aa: CASSTSTGDNEQFF; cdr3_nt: TGTGCCAGCAGCACATCGACAGGGGACAATGAGCAGTTCTTC
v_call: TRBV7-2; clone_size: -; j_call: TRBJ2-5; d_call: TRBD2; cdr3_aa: CASSSAGDRETQYF; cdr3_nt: TGTGCCAGCAGCTCGGCGGGGGACCGGGAGACCCAGTACTTC
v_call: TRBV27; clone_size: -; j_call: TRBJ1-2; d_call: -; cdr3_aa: CASRGPSLSYGYTF; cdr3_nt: TGTGCCAGCAGGGGACCATCCCTTAGCTATGGCTACACCTTC
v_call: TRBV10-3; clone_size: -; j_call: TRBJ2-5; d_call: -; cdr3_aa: CAISTRDTQQTQYF; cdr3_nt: TGTGCCATCAGTACCCGGGACACCCAACAGACCCAGTACTTC
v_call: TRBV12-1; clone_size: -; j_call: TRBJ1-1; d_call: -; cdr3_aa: CASRLLQGGGEAFF; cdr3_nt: TGTGCCAGCAGACTCCTACAGGGCGGCGGTGAAGCTTTCTTT
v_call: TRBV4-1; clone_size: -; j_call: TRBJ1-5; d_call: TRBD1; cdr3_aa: CASSQGQGQPQHF; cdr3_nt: TGCGCCAGCAGCCAGGGACAGGGGCAGCCCCAGCATTTT
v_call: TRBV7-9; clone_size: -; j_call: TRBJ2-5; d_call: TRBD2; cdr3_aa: CASSFGLAEETQYF; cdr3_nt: TGTGCCAGCAGCTTCGGGCTAGCGGAAGAGACCCAGTACTTC
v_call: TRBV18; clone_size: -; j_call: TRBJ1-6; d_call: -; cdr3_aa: CASSRDGISYNSPLHF; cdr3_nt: TGTGCCAGCTCTAGGGACGGGATCTCCTATAATTCACCCCTCCACTTT
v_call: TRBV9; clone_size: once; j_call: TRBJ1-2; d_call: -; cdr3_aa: CASSVREDSGYTF; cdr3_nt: TGTGCCAGCAGCGTTCGGGAGGACTCTGGCTACACCTTC
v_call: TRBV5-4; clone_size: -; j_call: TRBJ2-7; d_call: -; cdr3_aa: CASSPDLTSLDEQYF; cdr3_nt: TGTGCCAGCAGCCCTGACCTGACTAGTTTGGACGAGCAGTACTTC
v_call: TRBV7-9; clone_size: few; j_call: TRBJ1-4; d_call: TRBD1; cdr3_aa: CASSLGGGTGNEKLFF; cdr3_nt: TGTGCCAGCAGCTTAGGGGGCGGGACAGGGAATGAAAAACTGTTTTTT
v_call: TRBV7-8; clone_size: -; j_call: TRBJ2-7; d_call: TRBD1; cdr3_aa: CASTLGRPGDRGGYEQYF; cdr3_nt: TGTGCCAGCACCCTCGGGAGGCCCGGGGACAGGGGGGGCTACGAGCAGTACTTC
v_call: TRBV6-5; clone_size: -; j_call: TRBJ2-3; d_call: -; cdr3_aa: CASSYGSLGADTQYF; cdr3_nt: TGTGCCAGCAGTTACGGGTCCCTGGGGGCGGATACGCAGTATTTT
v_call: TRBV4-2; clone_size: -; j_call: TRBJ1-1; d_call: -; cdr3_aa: CASSQAPRNTEAFF; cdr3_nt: TGTGCCAGCAGCCAAGCCCCCCGGAACACTGAAGCTTTCTTT
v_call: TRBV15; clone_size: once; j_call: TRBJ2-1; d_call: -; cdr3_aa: CATSREQEFEQFF; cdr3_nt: TGTGCCACCAGCAGAGAGCAGGAGTTTGAGCAGTTCTTC
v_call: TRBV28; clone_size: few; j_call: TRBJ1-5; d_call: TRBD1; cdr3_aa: CASDRGGLGQPQHF; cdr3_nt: TGTGCCAGTGACAGGGGCGGTCTAGGGCAGCCCCAGCATTTT
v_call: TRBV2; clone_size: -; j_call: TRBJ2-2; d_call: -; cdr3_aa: CASSARPANTGELFF; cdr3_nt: TGTGCCAGCAGTGCCAGACCGGCGAACACCGGGGAGCTGTTTTTT
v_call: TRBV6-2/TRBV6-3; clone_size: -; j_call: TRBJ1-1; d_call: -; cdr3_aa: CASSYGGLNTEAFF; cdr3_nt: TGTGCCAGCAGTTACGGGGGGTTGAACACTGAAGCTTTCTTT
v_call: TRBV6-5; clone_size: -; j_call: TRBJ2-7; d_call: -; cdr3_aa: CASRRTGTYEQYF; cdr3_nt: TGTGCCAGCAGACGGACCGGTACCTACGAGCAGTACTTC
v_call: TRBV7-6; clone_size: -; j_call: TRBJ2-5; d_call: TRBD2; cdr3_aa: CASSHTGASGQETQYF; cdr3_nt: TGTGCCAGCAGCCATACCGGGGCTAGCGGACAAGAGACCCAGTACTTC
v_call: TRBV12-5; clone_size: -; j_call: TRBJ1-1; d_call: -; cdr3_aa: CASGRGLNTEAFF; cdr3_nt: TGTGCTAGTGGGCGAGGTCTGAACACTGAAGCTTTCTTT
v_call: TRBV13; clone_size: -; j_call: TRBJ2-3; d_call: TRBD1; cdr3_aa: CASSLSHGQGAEDTQYF; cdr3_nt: TGTGCCAGCAGCTTAAGCCACGGACAGGGGGCTGAAGATACGCAGTATTTT
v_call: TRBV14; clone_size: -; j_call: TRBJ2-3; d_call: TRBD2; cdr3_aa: CASSQLPWGGTLDTQYF; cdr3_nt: TGTGCCAGCAGCCAACTCCCCTGGGGGGGGACTTTAGATACGCAGTATTTT
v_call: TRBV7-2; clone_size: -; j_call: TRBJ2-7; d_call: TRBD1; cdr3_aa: CASSLARGPPRDEQYF; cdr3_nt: TGTGCCAGCAGCTTAGCAAGGGGGCCTCCTAGGGACGAGCAGTACTTC
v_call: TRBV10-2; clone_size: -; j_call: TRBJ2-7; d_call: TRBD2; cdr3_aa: CASKVAGAYEQYF; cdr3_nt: TGCGCCAGCAAAGTAGCGGGAGCCTACGAGCAGTACTTC
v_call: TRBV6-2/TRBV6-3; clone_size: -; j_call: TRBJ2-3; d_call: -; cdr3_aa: CASSQLVRGTDTQYF; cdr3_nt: TGTGCCAGCAGCCAACTTGTGAGAGGCACAGATACGCAGTATTTT
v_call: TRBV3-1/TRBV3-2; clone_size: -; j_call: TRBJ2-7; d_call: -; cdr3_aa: CASSQGRTYEQYF; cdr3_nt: TGTGCCAGCAGCCAGGGACGGACATACGAGCAGTACTTC
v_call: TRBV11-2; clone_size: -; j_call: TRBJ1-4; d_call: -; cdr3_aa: CASSLEGWNNEKLFF; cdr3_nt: TGTGCCAGCAGCTTAGAGGGGTGGAATAATGAAAAACTGTTTTTT
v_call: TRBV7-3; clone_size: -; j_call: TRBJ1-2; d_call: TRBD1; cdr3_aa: CASSSGTGQVYGYTF; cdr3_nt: TGTGCCAGCAGCTCAGGGACAGGGCAGGTCTATGGCTACACCTTC
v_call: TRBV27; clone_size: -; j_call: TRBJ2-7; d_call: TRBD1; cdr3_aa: CASSHRGPSSYEQYF; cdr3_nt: TGTGCCAGCAGCCACAGGGGGCCTTCATCCTACGAGCAGTACTTC
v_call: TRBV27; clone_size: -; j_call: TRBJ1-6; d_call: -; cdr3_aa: CASSSDWASSYNSPLHF; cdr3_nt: TGTGCCAGCAGTTCGGACTGGGCCAGCTCCTATAATTCACCCCTCCACTTT
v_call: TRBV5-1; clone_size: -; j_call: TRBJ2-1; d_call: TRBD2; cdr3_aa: CASSSGLAPSNEQFF; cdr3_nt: TGCGCCAGCAGCTCGGGACTAGCGCCGAGCAATGAGCAGTTCTTC
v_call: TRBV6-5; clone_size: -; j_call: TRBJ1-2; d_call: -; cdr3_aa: CASTGQSGNGYTF; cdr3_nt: TGTGCCAGCACCGGACAGAGTGGGAATGGCTACACCTTC
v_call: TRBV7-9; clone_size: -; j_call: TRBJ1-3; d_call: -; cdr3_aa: CASSLRPGLSGNTIYF; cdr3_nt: TGTGCCAGCAGCTTAAGGCCAGGCCTCTCTGGAAACACCATATATTTT
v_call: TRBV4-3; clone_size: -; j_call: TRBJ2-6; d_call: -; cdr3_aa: CASSQDRGTGANVLTF; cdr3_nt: TGCGCCAGCAGCCAAGACAGGGGAACTGGGGCCAACGTCCTGACTTTC
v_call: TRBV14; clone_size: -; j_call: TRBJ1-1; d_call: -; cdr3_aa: CASSEGIEAFF; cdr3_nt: TGTGCCAGCAGCGAGGGAATTGAAGCTTTCTTT
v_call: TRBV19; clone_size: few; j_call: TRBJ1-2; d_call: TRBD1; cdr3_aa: CASSDRGRYGYTF; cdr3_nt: TGTGCCAGTAGCGACAGGGGGAGGTATGGCTACACCTTC
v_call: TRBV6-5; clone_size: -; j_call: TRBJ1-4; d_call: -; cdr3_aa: CASRLWGKEKLFF; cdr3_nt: TGTGCCAGCAGGTTATGGGGGAAGGAAAAACTGTTTTTT
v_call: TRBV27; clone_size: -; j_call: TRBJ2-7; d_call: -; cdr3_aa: CASAYRVTYEQYF; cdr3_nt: TGTGCCAGCGCTTACAGGGTAACCTACGAGCAGTACTTC